This T cell receptor (beta chain) was sequenced in a study of Graves' ophthalmopathy and Graves' hyperthyroidism. Whole-study context: Peripheral blood sampling occurred at initial diagnosis, before any treatment. General study findings and limits: Stable hyperthyroidism and ophthalmopathy were told apart by a 13-signature model, which achieved just over 85% sensitivity and around 80% specificity.

In its sample, this clonotype was seen many times. Its specificity is unknown. CDR3 size: 15 residues. The J segment lost 7 bases and the V segment lost 3 bases, leaving 9 bases of the junction unmatched. TCR beta CDR3 amplification used RNA transcripts. RT-PCR in the first round used HTBI primers; a second-round multiplex PCR followed. Each CDR3 protein gets one entry after TCRdb re-called the multiplex PCR reads with MiXCR. The sample yields roughly 480,000 distinct CDR3 sequences, 14% seen once. The sequenced sample was blood. The TCR originated in a woman younger than 45 with Graves' ophthalmopathy. The chain carries TRBV12-3 or TRBV12-4 and TRBJ1-3, with TRBD1 identical over 7 bases. CDR3: CASSFTGQPRNTIYF. In DNA, the CDR3 is TGTGCCAGCAGTTTTACGGGACAGCCGCGGAACACCATATATTTT.